This T cell receptor beta chain originates from a study of long-term antiretroviral therapy in people with HIV. Study outcomes and limitations: Post-ART diversity increased but stayed below transplant donor controls.

Concerning this clone itself: Antigen specificity is unknown.

The CDR3 totals 14 residues. Trimming removed 2 bases at V and 6 bases at J, with 10 bases between. The germline CDR1 and CDR2 sequences are ENHRY and SYGVKD. Runs used v3.0 of the immunoSEQ assay and were done at survey level. TCRdb's copy holds only in-frame clones and misses some; the assay was immunoSEQ multiplex PCR. Of tens of thousands of clones listed, roughly 92% are singletons. The receptor comes from a man aged 35 to 55 with HIV. The V and J genes are TRBV10-3 and TRBJ2-2; the D gene is possibly TRBD2 (5 bases). The starting material was unsorted PBMCs, obtained 6.2 years after starting antiretroviral therapy. The DNA of the CDR3 is TGTGCCATCAGTGAGGGACTTACACCCGGGGAGCTGTTTTTT. This codes for CAISEGLTPGELFF.